This paragraph reports one T cell receptor (beta chain). What it recognizes is unknown. Amplification used 60 Vbeta primers and 13 Jbeta primers. Using immunoSEQ multiplex PCR, the repertoire was profiled, and TCRdb retains in-frame clones only, with some absent. The data contain under 250,000 clones, around 80% of them seen just once; the ten biggest clones take up 1.5% to 2%. This CDR3 contains 16 residues. Germline assignment: CDR1 WNHNN and CDR2 SYGVQD (reference sequence). Trimming at V came to 0 bases and at J to 1 base, leaving 4 bases not matched to a gene. The record originates from a study of cytomegalovirus exposure and HLA in healthy donors. Findings and caveats of the study: What was likely a sequencing artifact was a cluster of highly shared sequence variants.

The sequence came from a man between 25 and 39 years old in good health and CMV-seronegative. The sequenced sample consisted of PBMCs. V and J are TRBV10-1 and TRBJ2-5, with TRBD1 identical over 8 bases. In nucleotides, the CDR3 is TGCGCCAGCAGTGAGTCAACACAGGGGGGCCAAGAGACCCAGTACTTC. Translating gives CASSESTQGGQETQYF.